Sequencing of this T cell receptor beta chain was carried out in a study of cytomegalovirus exposure and HLA in healthy donors. Notes on the study in general: Looking again later, the authors saw that most CMV-associated TCR beta chains seemed HLA-restricted. In a later analysis, productive TCRs from donors in an Asian-associated ancestry cluster reportedly carried fewer N-insertions than the cohort mean. With DRB1 most and HLA-C fewest, TCR association rates differed between HLA loci in a later analysis. Owing to their indistinguishability, certain V segments, notably TRBV6-2 and TRBV6-3, were excluded.

This clone was seen a few times. Its specificity is not known. PCR used 60 Vbeta primers and 13 Jbeta primers. Produced via immunoSEQ multiplex PCR; TCRdb's table is partial and in-frame only. The sample lists some 150,000 clones, 79% occurring once. CDR3 length: 15 residues. In germline, CDR1 is MDHEN, CDR2 SYDVKM. The V end was cut by 5 bases, the J end by 9 bases, with 20 bases between. The sequence came from a man in his forties in good health and CMV-seronegative. The chain recombines TRBV28 with TRBJ2-1, with D maybe TRBD1 (6 bases). Material for sequencing was PBMCs. As DNA, the CDR3 is TGTGCCAGCAGTCCATGGAACAGGGACCTAAGTGAGCAGTTCTTC. This codes for CASSPWNRDLSEQFF.